A selection of T cell receptor beta chains follows, all from one sample in a study of PD-1 blockade in classical Hodgkin lymphoma. Data came from immunoSEQ multiplex PCR; TCRdb stores just in-frame clones and leaves some out. The sample consists of 6,000 to 8,500 clones, around 78% of them appearing once. The sequenced sample was peripheral blood mononuclear cells (PBMCs), obtained before the second cycle of nivolumab. The receptor set was obtained from a human donor with classical Hodgkin lymphoma. The CDR3 runs from the conserved cysteine through the conserved F or W. Fields, in order: D gene, J gene, V gene, clone size, CDR3 DNA, CDR3 protein. A D gene is named only where the DNA matches it firmly. Not every row has a clone size; where given, it reads once, few, many or a size class.

d_gene: TRBD2; j_gene: TRBJ2-7; v_gene: TRBV19; abundance: .; CDR3nt: TGTGCCAGTAGTATAGCAAAGACTAGCGGGAGCTACGAGCAGTACTTC; CDR3aa: CASSIAKTSGSYEQYF
d_gene: .; j_gene: TRBJ1-1; v_gene: TRBV29-1; abundance: .; CDR3nt: TGCAGCGTTCAACGGGGCACGGAAGGTGCTTTCTTT; CDR3aa: CSVQRGTEGAFF
d_gene: TRBD1; j_gene: TRBJ1-1; v_gene: TRBV9; abundance: .; CDR3nt: TGTGCCAGCAGCGTCCTCGGACAGGGGGGCACTGAAGCTTTCTTT; CDR3aa: CASSVLGQGGTEAFF
d_gene: TRBD2; j_gene: TRBJ2-1; v_gene: TRBV18; abundance: few; CDR3nt: TGTGCCAGCTCACCAGGGAGGGGTTCCTACAATGAGCAGTTCTTC; CDR3aa: CASSPGRGSYNEQFF
d_gene: .; j_gene: TRBJ2-1; v_gene: TRBV9; abundance: .; CDR3nt: TGTGCCAGTACCCCGGTTTCCTACAATGAGCAGTTCTTC; CDR3aa: CASTPVSYNEQFF
d_gene: TRBD1; j_gene: TRBJ1-3; v_gene: TRBV5-6; abundance: .; CDR3nt: TGTGCCAGCAGCTTGGGACAGGGATTCGGAAACACCATATATTTT; CDR3aa: CASSLGQGFGNTIYF
d_gene: .; j_gene: TRBJ2-5; v_gene: TRBV10-2; abundance: .; CDR3nt: TGCGCCAGCAGTGAGACTAGAGGGGAGACCCAGTACTTC; CDR3aa: CASSETRGETQYF
d_gene: TRBD1; j_gene: TRBJ2-7; v_gene: TRBV28; abundance: medium-sized; CDR3nt: TGTGCCAGCAGTTATTGGACAGGGCAGAGCTACGAGCAGTACTTC; CDR3aa: CASSYWTGQSYEQYF
d_gene: .; j_gene: TRBJ2-2; v_gene: TRBV5-5; abundance: .; CDR3nt: TGTGCCAGCAGCGTGACTTCCAGGGAAACCGGGGAGCTGTTTTTT; CDR3aa: CASSVTSRETGELFF
d_gene: TRBD1; j_gene: TRBJ2-7; v_gene: TRBV6-6; abundance: .; CDR3nt: TGTGCCAGCAGTTTCCAGACAGGGGGTAGGTACGAGCAGTACTTC; CDR3aa: CASSFQTGGRYEQYF
d_gene: .; j_gene: TRBJ1-4; v_gene: TRBV9; abundance: .; CDR3nt: TGTGCCAGCAGCATAATGCCTGATGAAAAACTGTTTTTT; CDR3aa: CASSIMPDEKLFF
d_gene: .; j_gene: TRBJ2-7; v_gene: TRBV19; abundance: .; CDR3nt: TGTGCCAGTAGTGCAGGCCCTGGCGAGCAGTACTTC; CDR3aa: CASSAGPGEQYF
d_gene: TRBD2; j_gene: TRBJ2-7; v_gene: TRBV6-1; abundance: .; CDR3nt: TGTGCCAGTAACGGGGGGACCTACGGGCAGTACTTC; CDR3aa: CASNGGTYGQYF
d_gene: TRBD1; j_gene: TRBJ1-1; v_gene: TRBV11-1; abundance: .; CDR3nt: TGTGCCAGCAGCCCTAAGACAGGGTACACTGAAGCTTTCTTT; CDR3aa: CASSPKTGYTEAFF